This T cell receptor (beta chain) stems from a study of identical twins. TCRdb reprocessed the 5' RACE reads with MiXCR, giving one entry per CDR3 protein. The sample lists hundreds of thousands of distinct CDR3 sequences; around 7% were seen once. Study-level findings and limits: Abundant beta clonotypes from cord blood had fewer insertions, unlike memory repertoires, which showed none. Twin pairs had excess sharing that was weaker in beta out-of-frame sequences.

This clonotype was counted only a few times. The antigen remains unidentified. The V gene lost 0 bases and the J gene lost 2 bases, with 11 bases spanning the gap. The CDR3 has 15 amino acids. Germline V gene sequence: CDR1 SGHVS, CDR2 FQNEAQ. The same specimen was also included in a second study, on yellow fever vaccine responses in identical twins.

The source material was memory (CD45RO+) T cells sorted from blood. The sequence came from a woman under 30 in good health. This chain joins TRBV7-8 and TRBJ2-7; D is unclear. CDR3 region: CASSLAFWAAYEQYF. In DNA, the CDR3 is TGTGCCAGCAGCTTAGCGTTTTGGGCAGCCTACGAGCAGTACTTC.